These T cell receptor beta chains were read from a single sample in a study of cytomegalovirus exposure and HLA in healthy donors. TCRdb's table, derived via immunoSEQ multiplex PCR, lists solely in-frame clones and lacks some. The data contain about 160,000 clones, 75% of them seen just once; the ten biggest clones take up 2% to 3%. Sequenced sample: PBMCs. All receptors come from a female donor in good health and CMV-seronegative. CDR3s include the opening cysteine and the closing phenylalanine or tryptophan. The order of the fields is CDR3 length, J gene, V gene, CDR3 protein.

15 TRBJ2-4 TRBV5-1 CASSLDRGARNIQYF
14 TRBJ2-2 TRBV7-2 CASSLGTPSGELFF
15 TRBJ2-3 TRBV5-4 CASSLGRPSTDTQYF
16 TRBJ2-2 TRBV7-3 CASSLTSGRYTGELFF
14 TRBJ2-5 TRBV7-9 CASSPWGGRQTQYF
16 TRBJ2-1 TRBV4-1 CASSQDPGQGRDEQFF
14 TRBJ1-1 TRBV19 CASSMRAGSTEAFF
15 TRBJ2-2 TRBV19 CASSIDYLATGELFF
16 TRBJ2-7 TRBV10-3 CAISESSTSGSYEQYF
12 TRBJ2-7 TRBV6-6 CASRSDRFEQYF
15 TRBJ2-1 TRBV15 CATSRGGGRENEQFF
14 TRBJ1-1 TRBV28 CASSLGQGNTEAFF
17 TRBJ2-1 TRBV27 CASSLFSLAGERNEQFF
15 TRBJ1-5 TRBV6-1 CASSGDRGRGQPQHF
15 TRBJ1-1 TRBV9 CASSVAPVSNTEAFF
17 TRBJ1-4 TRBV28 CASSSLGRGATNEKLFF
13 TRBJ2-5 TRBV10-3 CAISGTGGETQYF
14 TRBJ1-2 TRBV25-1 CASSELRADYGYTF